This T cell receptor beta chain is from a study of shared clonotypes between healthy human individuals. Study observations and caveats: In general, naive subsets displayed greater estimated richness than memory subsets did. The sharing of 5% to 5.5% of naive CD4 clonotypes was seen across a handful of donors.

Deep was the level used in running the assay. Clones were sequenced by immunoSEQ multiplex PCR, and TCRdb holds only the in-frame ones, with some missing. The sample contains 1.5 million to 2.5 million clones, approximately 95% of which appear only once. V was pared by 5 bases and J by 0 bases, with 0 bases of the junction left unmatched. Germline V gives CDR1 LNHNV, CDR2 YYDKDF (reference sequence). The length of the CDR3 is 14 residues. Naive CD8 cells comprised CD45RO-negative, CCR7-positively selected cells, excluding terminally differentiated effector memory CD45RA+ cells. All the donors were Caucasian adults who lived in Nashville, Tennessee. Note on this clone: Its antigen is currently unknown.

The chain combines TRBV15 with TRBJ2-7; 11 bases match TRBD2. The receptor comes from a man younger than 35 in good health. What was sequenced was naive CD8+ T cells sorted from blood. The CDR3 reads CATSLAGGSYEQYF. CDR3 DNA sequence: TGTGCCACCAGCCTAGCGGGGGGCTCCTACGAGCAGTACTTC.